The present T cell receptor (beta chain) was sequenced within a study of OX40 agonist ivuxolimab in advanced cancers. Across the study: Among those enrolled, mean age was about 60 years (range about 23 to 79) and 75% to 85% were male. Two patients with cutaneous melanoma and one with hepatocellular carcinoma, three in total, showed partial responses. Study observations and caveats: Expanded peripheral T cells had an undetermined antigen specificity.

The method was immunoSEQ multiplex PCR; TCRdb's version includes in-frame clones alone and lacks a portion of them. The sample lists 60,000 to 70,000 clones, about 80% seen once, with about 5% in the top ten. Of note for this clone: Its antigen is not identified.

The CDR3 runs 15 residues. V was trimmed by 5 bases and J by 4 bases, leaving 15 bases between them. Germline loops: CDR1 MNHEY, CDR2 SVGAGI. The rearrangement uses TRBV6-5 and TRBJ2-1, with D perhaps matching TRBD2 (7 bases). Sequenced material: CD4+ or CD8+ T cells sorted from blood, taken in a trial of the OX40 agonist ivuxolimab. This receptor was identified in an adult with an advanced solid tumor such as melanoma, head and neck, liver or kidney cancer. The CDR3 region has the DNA TGTGCCAGCAGTCCCTCCGCGGGGGCATACAATGAGCAGTTCTTC. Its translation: CASSPSAGAYNEQFF.